Presented here are 10 T cell receptor beta chains from one specimen sequenced in a study of T cells in tuberculosis. Cells were sorted from thawed PBMC rested overnight and stained with GMM-loaded CD1B tetramer, viability dye and anti-CD3. The CD1B tetramers carried C32 glucose monomycolate purified from Rhodococcus equi. Only in-frame clones appear in the TCRdb table, and some are missing; sequencing was by immunoSEQ multiplex PCR. The sample has about 54,000 clones, approximately 91% seen once. The sequencing input was CD1b-GMM tetramer-negative cells sorted from PBMCs. The receptors come from an adult woman with latent tuberculosis.

In this sample, this clone turned up a few times. The V and J genes are TRBV5-6 and TRBJ1-1; 11 nucleotides line up with TRBD1. Germline trimming cut 0 bases from V and 7 bases from J; bases unmatched to any gene: 5. Germline loops: CDR1 SGHDT, CDR2 YYEEEE. This CDR3 is 15 amino acids long. The CDR3 sequence: CASSLEWTGGHEAFF. The CDR3 DNA sequence: TGTGCCAGCAGCTTGGAGTGGACAGGGGGCCATGAAGCTTTCTTT.

The gene calls are TRBV5-6 and TRBJ1-2; TRBD1 aligns across 12 bases. The CDR3 is 15 amino acids. Germline V gene sequence: CDR1 SGHDT, CDR2 YYEEEE. Losses at the gene ends were 2 bases for V and 8 bases for J; bases not matched to a gene: 7. DNA for the CDR3: TGTGCCAGCAGCTTTTGGGGGACAGGGGGCTTAGGCTACACCTTC. Translated: CASSFWGTGGLGYTF.

CDR3 amino acids: CASSYSSVTREETQYF. The CDR3 DNA is TGTGCCAGCAGTTACAGTAGCGTAACGAGGGAAGAGACCCAGTACTTC. The J gene is TRBJ2-5, the V gene TRBV6-6, with D possibly being TRBD2 (5 bases). Germline assignment: CDR1 MNHNY and CDR2 SVGAGI (reference sequence). Trimming removed 2 bases from V and 3 bases from J, with 16 bases in between. The CDR3 is 16 amino acids.

The V and J genes are TRBV6-1 and TRBJ2-5, with 11 bases lining up with TRBD2. The trim removed 1 base at V and 3 bases at J, leaving 7 bases unmatched. The CDR3 covers 17 residues. The germline gives CDR1 MNHNS, CDR2 SASEGT. The CDR3 coding sequence is TGTGCCAGCAGTGAAGTTCCCGGGACTAGCGGTAAAGAGACCCAGTACTTC. Protein product: CASSEVPGTSGKETQYF.

The gene calls are TRBV4-2 and TRBJ1-4; the D gene is possibly TRBD1 (5 bases). The germline V gene encodes CDR1 LGHNA and CDR2 YNFKEQ. V dropped 5 bases and J dropped 5 bases, with 15 bases sitting between them. The CDR3 runs 15 residues. CDR3 bases: TGTGCCAGCAGCGCCCAACAGGAGGGAAATGAAAAACTGTTTTTT. Its protein product is CASSAQQEGNEKLFF.

The V call is TRBV5-1, the J call TRBJ2-5, with TRBD1 matching 9 bases. Germline-derived CDR1 and CDR2 are SGHRS and YFSETQ. The CDR3 length is 14 residues. J gave up 5 bases and V 3 bases, and 5 bases lay outside the gene matches. CDR3 amino acids: CASSSTGGLETQYF. CDR3 in DNA: TGCGCCAGCAGCTCAACAGGGGGCTTGGAGACCCAGTACTTC.

This chain connects TRBV21-1 to TRBJ2-7; the D call of TRBD1 is as the table states it, not checked on the DNA. TRBV21-1 is an annotated pseudogene. The CDR3 is made up of 16 amino acids. The CDR3 here is CASSNGMGQSSYEQYF. The CDR3 DNA reads as TGTGCCAGCAGCAATGGGATGGGACAAAGCTCCTACGAGCAGTACTTC.

The gene calls are TRBV7-9 and TRBJ2-5; D is uncertain. The DNA end favors TRBJ2-7, so the J call may be wrong. Germline V gives CDR1 SEHNR, CDR2 FQNEAQ (reference sequence). CDR3 size: 15 residues. CDR3 coding DNA: TGTGCCAGCAGCTTAATCCAGGACGGAGACTACGAGCAGTACTTC. Translating gives CASSLIQDGDYEQYF.

The V and J genes are TRBV6-6 and TRBJ1-6; no clear D gene. Germline-derived CDR1 and CDR2 are MNHNY and SVGAGI (reference sequence). The ends were cut back, 2 bases at V and 0 bases at J, with 8 bases in the middle. This CDR3 has 16 residues. CDR3 nucleotide sequence: TGTGCCAGCAGTTACGTACCGAGCTCCTATAATTCACCCCTCCACTTT. Residues: CASSYVPSSYNSPLHF.

The chain carries TRBV28 and TRBJ2-7; 8 positions agree with TRBD2. The CDR3 sequence is 14 residues long. Per germline, CDR1 MDHEN and CDR2 SYDVKM. V lost 8 bases, J lost 2 bases, and 8 bases stayed unmatched. Here the CDR3 DNA reads TGTGCCAGCTGGGATGGGACTAGGACCTACGAGCAGTACTTC. It translates to CASWDGTRTYEQYF.